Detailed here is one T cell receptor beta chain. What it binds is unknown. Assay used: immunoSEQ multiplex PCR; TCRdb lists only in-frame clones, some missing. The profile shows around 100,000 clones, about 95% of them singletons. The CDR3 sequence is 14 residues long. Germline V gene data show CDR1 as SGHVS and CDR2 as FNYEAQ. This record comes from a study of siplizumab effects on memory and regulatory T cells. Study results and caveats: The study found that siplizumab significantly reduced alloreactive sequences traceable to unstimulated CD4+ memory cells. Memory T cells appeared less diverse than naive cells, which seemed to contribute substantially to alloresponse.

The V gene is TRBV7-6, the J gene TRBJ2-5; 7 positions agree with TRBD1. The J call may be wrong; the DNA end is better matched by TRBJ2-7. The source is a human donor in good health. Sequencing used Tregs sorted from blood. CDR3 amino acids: CASSIRQGPYEQYF. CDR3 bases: TGTGCCAGCAGCATAAGACAGGGACCCTACGAGCAGTACTTC.